The rows below give T cell receptor beta chains drawn from one sample of a study of blood T cell repertoires in COVID-19. Clones were sequenced by immunoSEQ multiplex PCR, and TCRdb holds only the in-frame ones, with some missing. Counted here are about 300,000 clones, 85% to 90% occurring once; the ten biggest clones make up 1.3%. The material sequenced was peripheral blood. The source of these receptors is a man between 65 and 85 years old with acute or convalescent COVID-19. The CDR3 runs from the conserved cysteine through the conserved F or W. Each record gives: J gene, clone size, V gene, D gene, CDR3 protein, CDR3 DNA. D genes are given only for firm matches. A row's size may be missing; if present it is once, few, many or a size class.

J: TRBJ2-5
size: -
V: TRBV9
D: -
CDR3: CASSVAGESAQYF
DNA: TGTGCCAGCAGCGTAGCAGGTGAAAGTGCCCAGTACTTC

J: TRBJ2-7
size: -
V: TRBV5-5
D: -
CDR3: CASSGLPAGEQYF
DNA: TGTGCCAGTTCGGGACTCCCCGCGGGCGAGCAGTACTTC

J: TRBJ2-7
size: -
V: TRBV10-1
D: -
CDR3: CASSESTRKRTNEHEQYF
DNA: TGCGCCAGCAGTGAGTCGACGAGGAAAAGGACAAACGAACACGAGCAGTACTTC

J: TRBJ2-3
size: -
V: TRBV6-1
D: TRBD2
CDR3: CASSESSGRATDTQYF
DNA: TGTGCCAGCAGTGAGTCTAGCGGGAGGGCCACAGATACGCAGTATTTT

J: TRBJ1-5
size: -
V: TRBV27
D: TRBD1
CDR3: CASSPGQGYPYSNQPQHF
DNA: TGTGCCAGCAGTCCGGGACAGGGCTACCCTTATAGCAATCAGCCCCAGCATTTT

J: TRBJ2-3
size: -
V: TRBV4-3
D: TRBD2
CDR3: CASSQDSVGGSGGWGTQYF
DNA: TGCGCCAGCAGCCAAGATTCCGTTGGAGGTAGCGGGGGTTGGGGTACGCAGTATTTT

J: TRBJ1-1
size: -
V: TRBV11-2
D: -
CDR3: CASSLDPGGVTEAFF
DNA: TGTGCCAGCAGCTTAGATCCGGGGGGAGTGACTGAAGCTTTCTTT

J: TRBJ2-7
size: -
V: TRBV28
D: TRBD1
CDR3: CASTDAGDRVSYEQYF
DNA: TGTGCCAGCACTGACGCGGGCGACAGGGTCTCCTACGAGCAGTACTTC

J: TRBJ2-7
size: -
V: TRBV15
D: TRBD2
CDR3: CATSSGLAGDYEQYF
DNA: TGTGCCACCAGCAGCGGACTAGCGGGAGACTACGAGCAGTACTTC

J: TRBJ2-1
size: -
V: TRBV29-1
D: TRBD1
CDR3: CSVIYGTGAGDEQFF
DNA: TGCAGTGTCATATATGGGACAGGGGCTGGGGATGAGCAGTTCTTC

J: TRBJ1-4
size: -
V: TRBV4-2
D: TRBD1
CDR3: CASSQETGGEKLFF
DNA: TGTGCCAGCAGCCAGGAGACAGGGGGTGAAAAACTGTTTTTT

J: TRBJ2-6
size: -
V: TRBV30
D: -
CDR3: CAWSPVRSGANVLTF
DNA: TGTGCCTGGAGCCCGGTCCGCTCTGGGGCCAACGTCCTGACTTTC

J: TRBJ2-6
size: -
V: TRBV6-2/TRBV6-3
D: -
CDR3: CASSYLRANVLTF
DNA: TGTGCCAGCAGTTACCTTCGGGCCAACGTCCTGACTTTC

J: TRBJ2-2
size: once
V: TRBV18
D: -
CDR3: CASSPGGTENTGELFF
DNA: TGTGCCAGCTCACCAGGGGGGACGGAGAACACCGGGGAGCTGTTTTTT

J: TRBJ1-6
size: -
V: TRBV25-1
D: TRBD1
CDR3: CASSDGTGVSPLHF
DNA: TGTGCCAGCAGTGACGGGACAGGGGTTTCACCCCTCCACTTT

J: TRBJ1-2
size: -
V: TRBV15
D: -
CDR3: CATSRDWAPNYGYTF
DNA: TGTGCCACCAGCAGAGACTGGGCCCCTAACTATGGCTACACCTTC